This paragraph reports one T cell receptor beta chain. In the original analysis: Reference gene primers were amplified, and this amplification served to estimate nucleated cell counts. Profiled with immunoSEQ multiplex PCR; TCRdb holds only in-frame clones, not every one. Clone size and the V and J calls come from that table; the DNA yielded D and trimming. The sample has 83,000 or so clones; roughly four fifths are singletons. The entry originates in a study of blood T cell repertoires in COVID-19. Overall study: Collection of acute and convalescent COVID-19 samples took place in the United States, Italy and Spain. PBMCs, B-cell-depleted T cells, or T cells provided the cDNA or gDNA that made up the material.

Germline V gene lookup returns CDR1 SNHLY and CDR2 FYNNEI. CDR3 size: 13 residues. J was trimmed by 4 bases and V by 4 bases; bases with no gene match: 2. This sequence was found in a human donor in a cohort sampled during active COVID-19. Sequenced sample: peripheral blood. The chain recombines TRBV2 with TRBJ2-3; 7 bases match TRBD1. CDR3 protein: CASSGQGADTQYF. CDR3 in DNA: TGTGCCAGCAGTGGACAGGGCGCAGATACGCAGTATTTT.